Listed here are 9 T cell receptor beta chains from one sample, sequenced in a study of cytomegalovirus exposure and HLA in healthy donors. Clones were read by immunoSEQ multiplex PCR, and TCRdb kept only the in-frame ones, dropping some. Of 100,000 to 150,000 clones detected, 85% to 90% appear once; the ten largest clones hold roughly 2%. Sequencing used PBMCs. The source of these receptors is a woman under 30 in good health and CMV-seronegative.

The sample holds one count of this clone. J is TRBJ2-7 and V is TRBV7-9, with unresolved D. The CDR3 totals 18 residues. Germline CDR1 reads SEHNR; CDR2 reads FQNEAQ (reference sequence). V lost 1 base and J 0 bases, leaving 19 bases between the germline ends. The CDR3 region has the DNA TGTGCCAGCAGCTTAGACGAAATTTTTACAGCAAGCTCCTACGAGCAGTACTTC. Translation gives CASSLDEIFTASSYEQYF.

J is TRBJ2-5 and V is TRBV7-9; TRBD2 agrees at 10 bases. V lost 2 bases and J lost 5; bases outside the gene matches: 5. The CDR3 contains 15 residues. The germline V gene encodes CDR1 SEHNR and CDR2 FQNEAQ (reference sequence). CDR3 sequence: CASSLTSGRVETQYF. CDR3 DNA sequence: TGTGCCAGCAGCTTAACAAGCGGGAGGGTGGAGACCCAGTACTTC. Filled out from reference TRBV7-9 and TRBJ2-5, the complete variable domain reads DTGVSQNPRHKITKRGQNVTFRCDPISEHNRLYWYRQTLGQGPEFLTYFQNEAQLEKSRLLSDRFSAERPKGSFSTLEIQRTEQGDSAMYLCASSLTSGRVETQYFGPGTRLLVL.

The CDR3 loop reads CASSLLEGGEQYF. CDR3 sequence (DNA): TGTGCCAGCAGCTTACTGGAGGGTGGCGAGCAGTACTTC. V usage is TRBV7-3 and J usage is TRBJ2-7, with D maybe TRBD2 (6 bases). Germline-derived CDR1 and CDR2 are SGHTA and FQGTGA. V was trimmed by 2 bases and J by 6 bases, leaving 11 bases between them. The CDR3 is 13 residues long.

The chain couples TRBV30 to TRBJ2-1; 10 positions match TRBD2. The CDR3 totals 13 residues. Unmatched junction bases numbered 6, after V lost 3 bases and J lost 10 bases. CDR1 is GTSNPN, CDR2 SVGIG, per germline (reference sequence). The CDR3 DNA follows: TGTGCCTGGAGAAAAGCGGGAGGGCGCGAGCAGTTCTTC. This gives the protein CAWRKAGGREQFF.

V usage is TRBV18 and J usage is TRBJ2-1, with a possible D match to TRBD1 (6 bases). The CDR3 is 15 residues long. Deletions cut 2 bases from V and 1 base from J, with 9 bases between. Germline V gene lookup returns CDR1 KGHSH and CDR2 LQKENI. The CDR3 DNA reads TGTGCCAGCTCACCAACCCAGGGGTCCTACAATGAGCAGTTCTTC. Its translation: CASSPTQGSYNEQFF.

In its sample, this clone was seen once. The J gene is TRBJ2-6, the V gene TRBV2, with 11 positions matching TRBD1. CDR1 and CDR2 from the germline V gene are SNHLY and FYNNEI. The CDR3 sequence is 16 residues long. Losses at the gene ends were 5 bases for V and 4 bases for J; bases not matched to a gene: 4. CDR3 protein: CASSPDRGRGANVLTF. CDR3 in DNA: TGTGCCAGCAGTCCGGACAGGGGGCGAGGGGCCAACGTCCTGACTTTC.

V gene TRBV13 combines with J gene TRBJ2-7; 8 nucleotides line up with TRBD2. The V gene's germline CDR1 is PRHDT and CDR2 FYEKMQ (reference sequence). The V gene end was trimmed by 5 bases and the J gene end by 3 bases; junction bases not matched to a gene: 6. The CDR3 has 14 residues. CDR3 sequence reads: CASSAPGLDYEQYF. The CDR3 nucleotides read TGTGCCAGCAGCGCGCCGGGACTAGACTACGAGCAGTACTTC.

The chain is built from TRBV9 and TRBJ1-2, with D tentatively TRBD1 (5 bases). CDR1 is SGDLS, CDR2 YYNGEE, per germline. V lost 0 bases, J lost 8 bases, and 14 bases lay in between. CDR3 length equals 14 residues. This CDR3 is CASSVVGAPSGYTF. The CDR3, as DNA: TGTGCCAGCAGCGTAGTAGGGGCCCCGTCCGGCTACACCTTC.

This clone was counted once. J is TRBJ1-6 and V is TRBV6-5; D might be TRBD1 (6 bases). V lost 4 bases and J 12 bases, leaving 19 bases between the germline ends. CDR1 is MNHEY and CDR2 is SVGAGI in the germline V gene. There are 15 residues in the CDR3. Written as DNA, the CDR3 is TGTGCCAGCAGTTCCGCCGGGACACGGGGGGGACCCCTCCACTTT. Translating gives CASSSAGTRGGPLHF.